This T cell receptor beta chain is from a study of shared clonotypes between healthy human individuals. Background on the study: Donors, aged 18 to 49, were a couple of women and three men.

Produced via immunoSEQ multiplex PCR; TCRdb's table is partial and in-frame only. The table includes about 2.3 million clones, more than 85% detected once. CD45RA-negative memory and CD45RA+ naive subsets were split from the CD4+ cells. Study-wide findings and caveats: Only a few donors were included, so the genetic and exposure-history diversity represented was limited. What naive subsets generally showed was a larger estimated richness than memory subsets showed.

Concerning this clone itself: The antigen remains undetermined. This CDR3 is also generated by other DNA sequences in the sample.

The receptor comes from a man between 18 and 29 years old in good health. Some clones in this sample may be carry-over from other donors' samples. Sequencing used naive CD4+ T cells from PBMCs. Described subset: CD45RA+ positively selected.

The CDR3 loop is CASSLNRDNEQFF. Here the CDR3 DNA reads TGTGCCAGCAGCCTCAACAGGGATAATGAGCAGTTCTTC. This chain joins TRBV7-8 and TRBJ2-1; TRBD1 might be the D (6 bases). The germline V gene has CDR1 SGHVS and CDR2 FQNEAQ. Trimming pared 5 bases from V and 7 bases from J, leaving 12 bases between. The CDR3 runs 13 residues.